The clone carrying this TCR beta chain was observed a handful of times. The entry originates in a study of brain metastases from non-small cell lung cancer. Assay: immunoSEQ multiplex PCR; the TCRdb copy retains only in-frame clones and omits some. The profile shows 2,500 to 4,000 clones, around 88% of them singletons. Between the trimmed V and J ends, which lost 2 bases and 1 base, there was a span of 11 bases. The CDR3 is made up of 15 amino acids. Germline loops: CDR1 SGHTA, CDR2 FQGNSA. The sequence was collected from a donor over 35 with non-small cell lung cancer. Specimen: primary lung tumor tissue. The rearrangement uses TRBV7-2 and TRBJ1-2; D might be TRBD1 (6 bases). CDR3 loop: CASSLSGQINYGYTF. The CDR3 DNA follows: TGTGCCAGCAGCTTAAGTGGACAGATTAACTATGGCTACACCTTC. The full variable domain, in which reference TRBV7-2 and TRBJ1-2 provide the parts outside the CDR3, is GAGVSQSPSNKVTEKGKDVELRCDPISGHTALYWYRQSLGQGLEFLIYFQGNSAPDKSGLPSDRFSAERTGGSVSTLTIQRTQQEDSAVYLCASSLSGQINYGYTFGSGTRLTVV.